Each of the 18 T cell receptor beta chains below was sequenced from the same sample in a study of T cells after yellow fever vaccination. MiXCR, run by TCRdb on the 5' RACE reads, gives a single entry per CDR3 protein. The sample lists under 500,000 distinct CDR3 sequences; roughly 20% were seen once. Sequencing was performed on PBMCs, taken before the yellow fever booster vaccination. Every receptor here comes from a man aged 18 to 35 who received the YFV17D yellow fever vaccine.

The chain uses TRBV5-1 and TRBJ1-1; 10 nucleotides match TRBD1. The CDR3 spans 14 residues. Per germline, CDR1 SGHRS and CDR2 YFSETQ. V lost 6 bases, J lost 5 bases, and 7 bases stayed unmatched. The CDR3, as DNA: TGCGCCAGCATAGAGGGACAGGGGAAAACTGAAGCTTTCTTT. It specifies CASIEGQGKTEAFF.

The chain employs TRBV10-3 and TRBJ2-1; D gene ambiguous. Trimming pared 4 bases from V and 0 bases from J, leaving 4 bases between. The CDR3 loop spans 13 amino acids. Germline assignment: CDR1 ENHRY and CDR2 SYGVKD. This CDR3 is CAISAGSYNEQFF. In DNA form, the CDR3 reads TGTGCCATCAGTGCCGGCTCCTACAATGAGCAGTTCTTC.

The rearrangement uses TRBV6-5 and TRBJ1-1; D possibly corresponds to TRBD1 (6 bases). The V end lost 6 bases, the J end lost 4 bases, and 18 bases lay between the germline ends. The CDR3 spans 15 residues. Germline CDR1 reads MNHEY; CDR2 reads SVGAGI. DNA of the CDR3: TGTGCCAGCAGCAGACGGGGGGCGGGAAGCACTGAAGCTTTCTTT. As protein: CASSRRGAGSTEAFF.

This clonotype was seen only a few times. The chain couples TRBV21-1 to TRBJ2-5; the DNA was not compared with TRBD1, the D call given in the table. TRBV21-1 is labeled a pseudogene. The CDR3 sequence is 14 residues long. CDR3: CASSKGQGTETQYF. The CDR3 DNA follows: TGTGCCAGCAGCAAAGGACAGGGGACGGAGACCCAGTACTTC.

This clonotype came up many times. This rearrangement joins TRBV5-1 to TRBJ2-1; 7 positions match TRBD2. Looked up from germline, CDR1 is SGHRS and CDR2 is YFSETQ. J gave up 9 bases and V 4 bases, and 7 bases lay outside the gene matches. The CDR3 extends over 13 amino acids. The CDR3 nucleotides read TGCGCCAGCAGCCACAGCGGGGCTTCTGAGCAGTTCTTC. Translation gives CASSHSGASEQFF.

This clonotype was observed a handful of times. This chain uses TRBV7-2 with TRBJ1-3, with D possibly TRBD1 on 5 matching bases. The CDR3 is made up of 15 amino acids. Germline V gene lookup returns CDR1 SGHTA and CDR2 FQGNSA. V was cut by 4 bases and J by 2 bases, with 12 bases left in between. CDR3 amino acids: CASSWRGGAGNTIYF. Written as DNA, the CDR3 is TGTGCCAGCAGCTGGAGGGGAGGAGCTGGAAACACCATATATTTT.

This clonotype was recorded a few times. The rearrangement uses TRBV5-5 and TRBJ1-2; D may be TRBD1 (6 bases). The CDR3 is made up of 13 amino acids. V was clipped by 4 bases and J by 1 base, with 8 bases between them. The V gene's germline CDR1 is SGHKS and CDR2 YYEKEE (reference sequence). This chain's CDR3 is CASSEDSNYGYTF. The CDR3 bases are TGTGCCAGCAGCGAGGACAGTAACTATGGCTACACCTTC. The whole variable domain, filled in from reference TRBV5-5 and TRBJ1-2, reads DAGVTQSPTHLIKTRGQQVTLRCSPISGHKSVSWYQQVLGQGPQFIFQYYEKEERGRGNFPDRFSARQFPNYSSELNVNALLLGDSALYLCASSEDSNYGYTFGSGTRLTVV.

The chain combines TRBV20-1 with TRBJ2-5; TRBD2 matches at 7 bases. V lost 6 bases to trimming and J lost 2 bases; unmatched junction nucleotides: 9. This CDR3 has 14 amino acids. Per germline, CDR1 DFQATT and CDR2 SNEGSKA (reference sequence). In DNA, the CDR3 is TGCAGTGCCCCGATCGGGGGGAAGCAAGAGACCCAGTACTTC. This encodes CSAPIGGKQETQYF.

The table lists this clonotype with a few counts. The chain's CDR3 is CASNNEPGNYGYTF. The CDR3 bases are TGCGCCAGCAACAACGAGCCCGGAAACTATGGCTACACCTTC. V gene TRBV4-1 combines with J gene TRBJ1-2; D ambiguous. With 7 bases removed from V and 2 bases from J, the gap between germline ends came to 14 bases. The CDR3 covers 14 residues. From germline, CDR1 is MGHRA and CDR2 YSYEKL.

CDR3 nucleotides: TGTGCCTCCTCCGGGGGGGAATACAATGAGCAGTTCTTC. Translating it yields CASSGGEYNEQFF. The gene calls are TRBV11-2 and TRBJ2-1; TRBD2 matches at 8 bases. Germline V gene lookup returns CDR1 SGHAT and CDR2 FQNNGV. V was clipped by 11 bases and J by 4 bases; unmatched bases: 7. The CDR3 has 13 amino acids.

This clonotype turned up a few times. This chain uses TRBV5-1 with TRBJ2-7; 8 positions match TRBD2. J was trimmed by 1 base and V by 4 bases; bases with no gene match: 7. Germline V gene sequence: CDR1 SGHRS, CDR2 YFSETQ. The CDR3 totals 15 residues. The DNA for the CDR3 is TGCGCCAGCAGCCCCCTGGGACTAGGATCCTACGAGCAGTACTTC. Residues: CASSPLGLGSYEQYF.

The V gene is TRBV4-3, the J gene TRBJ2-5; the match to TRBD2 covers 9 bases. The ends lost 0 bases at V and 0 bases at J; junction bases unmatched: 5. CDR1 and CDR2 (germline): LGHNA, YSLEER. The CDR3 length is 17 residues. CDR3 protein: CASSQEASGAYQETQYF. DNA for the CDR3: TGCGCCAGCAGCCAAGAAGCTAGCGGGGCCTACCAAGAGACCCAGTACTTC.

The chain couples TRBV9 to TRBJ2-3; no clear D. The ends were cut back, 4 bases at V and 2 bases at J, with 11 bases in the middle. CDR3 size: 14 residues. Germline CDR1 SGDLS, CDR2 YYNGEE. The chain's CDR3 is CASSLGIDTDTQYF. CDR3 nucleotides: TGTGCCAGCAGCCTTGGAATCGACACAGATACGCAGTATTTT.

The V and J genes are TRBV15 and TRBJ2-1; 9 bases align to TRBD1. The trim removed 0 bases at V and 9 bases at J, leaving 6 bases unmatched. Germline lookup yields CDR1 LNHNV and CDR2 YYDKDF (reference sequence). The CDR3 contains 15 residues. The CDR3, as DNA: TGTGCCACCAGCAGAGAGCGGACAGGGGCGAGTGAGCAGTTCTTC. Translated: CATSRERTGASEQFF.

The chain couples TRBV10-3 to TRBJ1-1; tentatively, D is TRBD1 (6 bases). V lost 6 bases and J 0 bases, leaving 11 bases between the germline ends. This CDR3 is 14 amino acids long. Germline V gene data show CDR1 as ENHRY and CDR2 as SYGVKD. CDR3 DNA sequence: TGTGCCATCAGGGGGGGGGGGCTGAACACTGAAGCTTTCTTT. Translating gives CAIRGGGLNTEAFF.

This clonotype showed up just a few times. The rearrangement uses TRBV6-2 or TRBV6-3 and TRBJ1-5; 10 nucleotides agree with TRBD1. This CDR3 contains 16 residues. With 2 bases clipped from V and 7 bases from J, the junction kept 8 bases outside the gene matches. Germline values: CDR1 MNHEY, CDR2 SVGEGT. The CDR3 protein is CASSYAGTGARQPQHF. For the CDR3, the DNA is TGTGCCAGCAGTTACGCAGGGACAGGGGCCAGGCAGCCCCAGCATTTT.

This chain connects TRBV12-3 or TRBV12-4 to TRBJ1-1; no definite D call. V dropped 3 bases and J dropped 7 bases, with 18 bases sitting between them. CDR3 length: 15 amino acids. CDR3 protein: CASSFYKATALEAFF. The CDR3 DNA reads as TGTGCCAGCAGTTTCTATAAGGCGACCGCACTTGAAGCTTTCTTT.

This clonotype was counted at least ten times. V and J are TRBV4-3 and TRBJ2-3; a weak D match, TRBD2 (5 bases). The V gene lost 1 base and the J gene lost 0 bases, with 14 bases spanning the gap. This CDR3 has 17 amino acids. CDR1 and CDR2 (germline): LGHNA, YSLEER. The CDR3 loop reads CASSQVGGFASTDTQYF. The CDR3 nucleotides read TGCGCCAGCAGCCAAGTCGGCGGGTTCGCTAGCACAGATACGCAGTATTTT.